Here is one T cell receptor beta chain with its context. Clones were sequenced by immunoSEQ multiplex PCR, and TCRdb holds only the in-frame ones, with some missing. The table has fewer than 150,000 clones, roughly 80% seen once. The record originates from a study of blood T cell repertoires in COVID-19. Sample: PBMCs or T cells enriched from blood (not recorded which). This clonotype was sampled from a young woman who had been exposed to COVID-19.

CDR3 region: CASNIRIGAPGELFF. DNA of the CDR3: TGTGCCAGCAACATTCGCATAGGGGCGCCCGGGGAGCTGTTTTTT. V and J are TRBV27 and TRBJ2-2; maybe TRBD1 (5 bases). The CDR3 contains 15 residues. The germline V gene has CDR1 MNHEY and CDR2 SMNVEV (reference sequence). Deletions cut 7 bases from V and 6 bases from J, with 18 bases between.